This TCR beta chain was observed in a study of T cells in Graves' hyperthyroidism and ophthalmopathy. Study results and caveats: The model foresaw ophthalmopathy a median 6.5 months prior to onset.

Germline CDR1 SNHLY, CDR2 FYNNEI. V lost 7 bases, J lost 0 bases, and 10 bases lay in between. The CDR3 sequence is 14 residues long. Amplified regions were TCR beta CDR3 sequences from RNA transcripts. An initial round of RT-PCR targeting the TCR CDR3 relied on the HTBI primer set. TCRdb recomputed calls from the multiplex PCR reads with MiXCR, one row per CDR3 protein. The repertoire has under 400,000 distinct CDR3 sequences, around a sixth of them found once; the top ten carry about a quarter. Initially, at the first diagnosis of hyperthyroidism and before any ophthalmopathy symptoms, blood was sampled. PBMCs were sourced from more than 9 ml fresh peripheral blood. This clonotype was counted at least ten times. Its target is unknown.

The clonotype originates from a woman between 18 and 30 years old with Graves' hyperthyroidism that later progressed to Graves' ophthalmopathy. Source material: blood. The chain couples TRBV2 to TRBJ1-5; a weak D match, TRBD1 (6 bases). CDR3 loop: CASTGQSSNQPQHF. The DNA of the CDR3 is TGTGCCAGCACTGGACAGAGTAGCAATCAGCCCCAGCATTTT.